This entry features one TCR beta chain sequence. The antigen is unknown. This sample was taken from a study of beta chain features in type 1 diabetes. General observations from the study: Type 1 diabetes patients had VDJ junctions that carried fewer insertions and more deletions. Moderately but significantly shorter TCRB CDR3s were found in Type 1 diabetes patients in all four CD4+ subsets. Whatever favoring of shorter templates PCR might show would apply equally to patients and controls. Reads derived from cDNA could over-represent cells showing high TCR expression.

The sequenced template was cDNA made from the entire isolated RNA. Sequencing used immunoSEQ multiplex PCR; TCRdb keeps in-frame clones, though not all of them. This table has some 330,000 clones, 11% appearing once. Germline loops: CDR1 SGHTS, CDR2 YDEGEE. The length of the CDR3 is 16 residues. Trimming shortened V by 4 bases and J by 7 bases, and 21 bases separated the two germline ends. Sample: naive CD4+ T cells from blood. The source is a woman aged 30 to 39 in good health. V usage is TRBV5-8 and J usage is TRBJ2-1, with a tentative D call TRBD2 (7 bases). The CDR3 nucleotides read TGTGCCAGCAGCATCTCCGGGGGCGGGAGAGCAAATGAGCAGTTCTTC. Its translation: CASSISGGGRANEQFF.